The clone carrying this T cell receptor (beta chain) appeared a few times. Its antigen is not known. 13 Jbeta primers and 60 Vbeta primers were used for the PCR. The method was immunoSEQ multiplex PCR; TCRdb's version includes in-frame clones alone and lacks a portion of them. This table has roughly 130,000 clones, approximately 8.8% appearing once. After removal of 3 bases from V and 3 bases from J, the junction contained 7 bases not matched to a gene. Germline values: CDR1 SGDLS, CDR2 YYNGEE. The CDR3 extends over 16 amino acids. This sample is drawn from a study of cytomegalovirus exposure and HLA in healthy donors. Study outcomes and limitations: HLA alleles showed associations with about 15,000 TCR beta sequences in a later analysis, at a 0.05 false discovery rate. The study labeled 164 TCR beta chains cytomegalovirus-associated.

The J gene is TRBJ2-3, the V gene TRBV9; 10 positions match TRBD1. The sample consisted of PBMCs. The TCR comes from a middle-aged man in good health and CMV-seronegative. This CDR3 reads CASSAGTGVETDTQYF. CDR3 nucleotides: TGTGCCAGCAGCGCCGGGACAGGGGTTGAAACAGATACGCAGTATTTT.